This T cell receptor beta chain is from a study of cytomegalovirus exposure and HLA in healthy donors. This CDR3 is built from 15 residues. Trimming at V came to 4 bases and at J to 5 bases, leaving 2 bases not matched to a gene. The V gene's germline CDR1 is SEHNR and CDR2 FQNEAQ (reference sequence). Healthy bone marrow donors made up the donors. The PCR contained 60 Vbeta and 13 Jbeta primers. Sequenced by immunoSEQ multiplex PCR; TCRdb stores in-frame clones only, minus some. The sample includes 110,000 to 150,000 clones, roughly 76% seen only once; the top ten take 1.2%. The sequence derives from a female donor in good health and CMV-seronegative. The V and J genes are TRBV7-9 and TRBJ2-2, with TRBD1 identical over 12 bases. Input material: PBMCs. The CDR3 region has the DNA TGTGCCAGCAGCTGGGGACAGGGGGCAACCGGGGAGCTGTTTTTT. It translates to CASSWGQGATGELFF. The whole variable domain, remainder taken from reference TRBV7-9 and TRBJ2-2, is DTGVSQNPRHKITKRGQNVTFRCDPISEHNRLYWYRQTLGQGPEFLTYFQNEAQLEKSRLLSDRFSAERPKGSFSTLEIQRTEQGDSAMYLCASSWGQGATGELFFGEGSRLTVL.